This T cell receptor beta chain was captured by sequencing in a study of CD8 T cells in Susac syndrome. Blood CD8+ and CD4+ T cells underwent high-throughput TCR beta sequencing. It was treatment-naive patients with stable or active relapsing-remitting disease who made up the multiple sclerosis controls. RNA in amounts of about 0.45 to 1 ug was reverse transcribed with random hexamers. The TCR beta CDR3 was amplified by immunoSEQ multiplex PCR across 54 Vbeta, 13 Jbeta. TCRdb recomputed calls from the immunoSEQ multiplex PCR reads with MiXCR, one row per CDR3 protein. The sample has 150,000 to 200,000 distinct CDR3 sequences, approximately 94% seen once. Germline assignment: CDR1 LGHNA and CDR2 YSLEER. The CDR3 runs to 13 residues. Trimming stripped 4 bases from V and 16 bases from J, with 20 bases between.

Sequencing input: CD4+ T cells from PBMCs. The chain is built from TRBV4-3 and TRBJ2-1; D might be TRBD1 or TRBD2, each matching 5 bases. The receptor was derived from a human donor with multiple sclerosis. The CDR3 nucleotides are TGCGCCAGCAGCCGAGGGTGGGGCGGAGCCGAATTCTTC. The encoded protein is CASSRGWGGAEFF.